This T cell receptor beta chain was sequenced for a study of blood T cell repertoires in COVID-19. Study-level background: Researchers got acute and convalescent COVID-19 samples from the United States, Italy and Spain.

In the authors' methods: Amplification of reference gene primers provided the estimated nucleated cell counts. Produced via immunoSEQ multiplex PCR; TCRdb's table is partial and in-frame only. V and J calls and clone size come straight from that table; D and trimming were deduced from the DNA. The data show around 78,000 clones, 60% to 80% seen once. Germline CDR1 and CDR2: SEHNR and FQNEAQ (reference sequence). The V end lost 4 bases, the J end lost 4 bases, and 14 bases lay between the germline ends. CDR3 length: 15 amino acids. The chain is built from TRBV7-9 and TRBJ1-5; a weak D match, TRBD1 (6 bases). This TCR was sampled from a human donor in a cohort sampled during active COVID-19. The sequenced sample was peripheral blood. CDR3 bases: TGTGCCAGCAGCTCTCAGCAGGGGCCAAATCAGCCCCAGCATTTT. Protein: CASSSQQGPNQPQHF. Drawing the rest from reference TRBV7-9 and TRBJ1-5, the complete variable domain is DTGVSQNPRHKITKRGQNVTFRCDPISEHNRLYWYRQTLGQGPEFLTYFQNEAQLEKSRLLSDRFSAERPKGSFSTLEIQRTEQGDSAMYLCASSSQQGPNQPQHFGDGTRLSIL.